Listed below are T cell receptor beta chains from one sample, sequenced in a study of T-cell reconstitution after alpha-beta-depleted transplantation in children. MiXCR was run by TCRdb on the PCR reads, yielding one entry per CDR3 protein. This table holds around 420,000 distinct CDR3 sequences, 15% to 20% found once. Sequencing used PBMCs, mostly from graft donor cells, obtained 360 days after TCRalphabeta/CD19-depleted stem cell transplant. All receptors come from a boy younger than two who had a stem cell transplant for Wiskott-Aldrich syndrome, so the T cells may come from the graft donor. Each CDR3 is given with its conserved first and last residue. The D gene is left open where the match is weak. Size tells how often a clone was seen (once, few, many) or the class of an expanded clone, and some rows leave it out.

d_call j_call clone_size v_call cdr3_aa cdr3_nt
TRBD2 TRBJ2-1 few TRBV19 CASGRGLAGGRNEQFF TGTGCCAGTGGTCGAGGACTAGCGGGGGGGAGGAATGAGCAGTTCTTC
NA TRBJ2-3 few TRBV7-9 CASSYRGLSTDTQYF TGTGCCAGCAGCTACAGGGGACTAAGCACAGATACGCAGTATTTT
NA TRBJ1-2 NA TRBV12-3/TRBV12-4 CASSLRSRSGYTF TGTGCCAGCAGTTTAAGGTCCAGGAGTGGCTACACCTTC
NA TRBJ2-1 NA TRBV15 CATSGLFGTPSYNEQFF TGTGCCACCAGCGGCCTCTTCGGGACCCCCTCCTACAATGAGCAGTTCTTC
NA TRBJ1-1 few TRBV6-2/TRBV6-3 CASTPRPRASNTEAFF TGTGCCAGCACCCCTAGGCCTCGGGCATCGAACACTGAAGCTTTCTTT
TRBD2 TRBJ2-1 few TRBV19 CASSIVVPGLAAYNEQFF TGTGCCAGTAGTATAGTGGTGCCGGGACTAGCGGCCTACAATGAGCAGTTCTTC
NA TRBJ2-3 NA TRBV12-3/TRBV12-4 CASALALPFTDTQYF TGTGCCAGCGCCTTAGCCCTACCCTTCACAGATACGCAGTATTTT
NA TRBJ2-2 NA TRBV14 CASSQRMANTGELFF TGTGCCAGCAGCCAACGCATGGCGAACACCGGGGAGCTGTTTTTT
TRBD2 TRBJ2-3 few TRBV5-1 CASSLVSGSGTDTQYF TGCGCCAGCAGCTTGGTGAGCGGGAGTGGAACAGATACGCAGTATTTT
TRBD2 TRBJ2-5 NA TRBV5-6 CASSLDHGGWQETQYF TGTGCCAGCAGCTTGGACCACGGGGGGTGGCAAGAGACCCAGTACTTC
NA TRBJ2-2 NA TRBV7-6 CASSFPAGRMNTGELFF TGTGCCAGCAGCTTCCCTGCCGGCAGGATGAACACCGGGGAGCTGTTTTTT
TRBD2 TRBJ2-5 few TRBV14 CASSSGGGSQETQYF TGTGCCAGCAGTTCAGGCGGGGGGTCCCAAGAGACCCAGTACTTC
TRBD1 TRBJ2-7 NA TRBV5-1 CASSLGDRGLVEQYF TGCGCCAGCAGCTTGGGGGACAGGGGGCTAGTCGAGCAGTACTTC
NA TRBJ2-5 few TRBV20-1 CSAFPRDYQETQYF TGCAGTGCCTTCCCGCGGGACTACCAAGAGACCCAGTACTTC
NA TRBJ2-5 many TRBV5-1 CASSLQAEETQYF TGCGCCAGCAGCTTACAGGCCGAAGAGACCCAGTACTTC
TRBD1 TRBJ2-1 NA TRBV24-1 CAAGTGGKRYNEQFF TGTGCCGCCGGGACAGGGGGAAAACGTTACAATGAGCAGTTCTTC
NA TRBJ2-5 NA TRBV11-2 CASSSLMSVETQYF TGTGCCAGCAGCTCCCTAATGAGCGTAGAGACCCAGTACTTC
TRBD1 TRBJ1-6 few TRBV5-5 CASSLDNRGGNSPLHF TGTGCCAGCAGCTTGGATAACAGGGGAGGAAATTCACCCCTCCACTTT
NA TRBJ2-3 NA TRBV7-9 CASSLSPRKGTDTQYF TGTGCCAGCAGCTTAAGCCCGAGAAAGGGCACAGATACGCAGTATTTT
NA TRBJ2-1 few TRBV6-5 CASSYSGGFSYNEQFF TGTGCCAGCAGTTACTCGGGGGGATTCTCCTACAATGAGCAGTTCTTC
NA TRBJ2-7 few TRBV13 CASGAGLGAYEQYF TGTGCCAGCGGGGCCGGTCTGGGGGCCTACGAGCAGTACTTC
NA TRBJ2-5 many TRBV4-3 CASSQDQDREETQYF TGCGCCAGCAGCCAAGATCAGGACAGAGAAGAGACCCAGTACTTC